Described below is a single TCR beta chain sequence and its context. Clones were read by immunoSEQ multiplex PCR, and TCRdb kept only the in-frame ones, dropping some. The sample has 140,000 to 150,000 clones, around 90% seen once. This sample was included in a study of blood T cell repertoires in COVID-19. Sequencing used peripheral blood. This receptor was taken from a woman in her 50s with acute or convalescent COVID-19.

The CDR3 here is CASGSGTSSEQFF. The CDR3 DNA is TGTGCCAGCGGATCCGGGACTAGCAGTGAGCAGTTCTTC. The J gene is TRBJ2-1, the V gene TRBV27, with 9 bases aligning to TRBD2. The germline CDR1 and CDR2 sequences are MNHEY and SMNVEV (reference sequence). V was pared by 8 bases and J by 9 bases, with 8 bases of the junction left unmatched. The length of the CDR3 is 13 residues.